The clone carrying this TCR beta chain was seen a handful of times. Its target is unknown. These data belong to a study of response to subunit inactivated influenza vaccine. TCRdb used MiXCR to reprocess the RT-PCR reads, holding one entry per CDR3 protein. The profile shows around 760,000 distinct CDR3 sequences, about 14% of them singletons. V lost 5 bases and J lost 6; bases outside the gene matches: 9. The CDR3 loop spans 15 amino acids. Germline V gene sequence: CDR1 MNHEY, CDR2 SMNVEV (reference sequence). Overall study findings and caveats: Few new T cells, the authors suggested, are recruited by each seasonal influenza vaccination.

The sample here was PBMCs from blood, taken around two weeks before vaccination. The chain couples TRBV27 to TRBJ2-1; 8 bases map to TRBD1. The clonotype originates from a man aged 45 to 65 who received an inactivated influenza vaccine. CDR3 in DNA: TGTGCCAGCAGTAGGGGACAGGCCTCCCCCAATGAGCAGTTCTTC. As protein: CASSRGQASPNEQFF.